These 19 T cell receptor beta chains came from one sample sequenced in a study of CD8 T cells in Susac syndrome. After extraction with the RNeasy kit, roughly 0.45 to 1 ug of the RNA was reverse transcribed using random hexamers. MiXCR, applied by TCRdb to the immunoSEQ multiplex PCR reads, yields one record per CDR3 protein. Of 150,000 to 200,000 distinct CDR3 sequences listed, roughly 90% were seen once; the top ten hold around 0.079%. The source material was CD4+ T cells from PBMCs. The receptors here all came from a human donor with Susac syndrome.

This clonotype was recorded only once. This chain uses TRBV6-1 with TRBJ1-3, with a tentative D call TRBD1 (5 bases). This CDR3 spans 18 amino acids. The ends were cut back, 8 bases at V and 0 bases at J, with 23 bases in the middle. The germline V gene has CDR1 MNHNS and CDR2 SASEGT. The CDR3 DNA follows: TGTGCCAGCCAACGATATTCGCAGGGTTATTCCTCTGGAAACACCATATATTTT. Amino acids: CASQRYSQGYSSGNTIYF.

The chain uses TRBV28 and TRBJ1-5; D not resolved. This CDR3 has 15 residues. Germline assignment: CDR1 MDHEN and CDR2 SYDVKM. The V end was cut by 4 bases, the J end by 1 base, with 11 bases between. Written as DNA, the CDR3 is TGTGCCAGCAGTTCTGACCTAGGGAGCAATCAGCCCCAGCATTTT. Translated: CASSSDLGSNQPQHF.

This clonotype has only a few counts. The chain recombines TRBV5-1 with TRBJ1-1, with no clear D. Per the germline V gene, CDR1 is SGHRS and CDR2 is YFSETQ. V shed 3 bases and J shed 4 bases, with 13 bases lying between them. The CDR3 extends over 14 amino acids. CDR3 DNA: TGCGCCAGCAGCTCGAGGGTGGGTGGCACTGAAGCTTTCTTT. This codes for CASSSRVGGTEAFF.

The rearrangement uses TRBV28 and TRBJ1-2; unclear D gene. This CDR3 spans 12 amino acids. The V gene lost 9 bases and the J gene lost 2 bases, with 10 bases spanning the gap. Germline loops: CDR1 MDHEN, CDR2 SYDVKM. Written as DNA, the CDR3 is TGTGCCAGTGGACGGGCCAACTATGGCTACACCTTC. It yields the protein CASGRANYGYTF.

The V and J genes are TRBV7-2 and TRBJ2-3, with TRBD2 identical over 10 bases. Unmatched junction bases numbered 9, after V lost 0 bases and J lost 3 bases. The CDR3 has 18 amino acids. Germline V lookup: CDR1 SGHTA, CDR2 FQGNSA. The CDR3 here is CASSLARTSGLETDTQYF. In DNA, the CDR3 is TGTGCCAGCAGCTTAGCTCGGACTAGCGGACTGGAGACAGATACGCAGTATTTT.

The chain links TRBV18 to TRBJ2-5; 7 bases line up with TRBD2. Germline V lookup: CDR1 KGHSH, CDR2 LQKENI. This CDR3 comprises 15 residues. V trimming: 0 bases; J trimming: 4 bases; junction bases outside the gene matches: 5. The CDR3 DNA reads as TGTGCCAGCTCACCACCGCGTACGGGGGGAGAGACCCAGTACTTC. Translation: CASSPPRTGGETQYF. Full variable domain (rest looked up from reference TRBV18 and TRBJ2-5): NAGVMQNPRHLVRRRGQEARLRCSPMKGHSHVYWYRQLPEEGLKFMVYLQKENIIDESGMPKERFSAEFPKEGPSILRIQQVVRGDSAAYFCASSPPRTGGETQYFGPGTRLLVL.

The V and J genes are TRBV15 and TRBJ1-2; the match to TRBD1 covers 7 bases. The CDR3 is 13 amino acids. Trimming cost V 7 bases and J 5 bases; bases outside gene matches: 7. Germline lookup yields CDR1 LNHNV and CDR2 YYDKDF (reference sequence). CDR3: CATNSGGSYGYTF. The CDR3 nucleotides are TGTGCCACCAACTCAGGGGGGAGTTATGGCTACACCTTC.

V is TRBV12-3 or TRBV12-4 and J is TRBJ1-6; D uncertain. The CDR3 spans 13 residues. The V and J ends lost 7 bases and 3 bases respectively, with 7 bases between them. This CDR3 is CASTAVYNSPLHF. CDR3 coding DNA: TGTGCCAGCACGGCCGTCTATAATTCACCCCTCCACTTT.

This clonotype was found a few times. The chain links TRBV3-1 to TRBJ2-2, with a possible D match to TRBD1 (5 bases). The CDR3 spans 13 residues. V was trimmed by 4 bases and J by 4 bases, leaving 7 bases between them. Germline V CDR1 and CDR2: LGHDT, YNNKEL (reference sequence). The CDR3 region is CASSLTATGELFF. The CDR3 nucleotides read TGTGCCAGCAGCCTGACAGCCACCGGGGAGCTGTTTTTT. The variable domain in full, with the rest retrieved from reference TRBV3-1 and TRBJ2-2, is DTAVSQTPKYLVTQMGNDKSIKCEQNLGHDTMYWYKQDSKKFLKIMFSYNNKELIINETVPNRFSPKSPDKAHLNLHINSLELGDSAVYFCASSLTATGELFFGEGSRLTVL.

V usage is TRBV18 and J usage is TRBJ1-6; a weak D match, TRBD1 (5 bases). Deletions cut 2 bases from V and 6 bases from J, with 11 bases between. Germline lookup yields CDR1 KGHSH and CDR2 LQKENI. This CDR3 spans 15 amino acids. CDR3 loop: CASSPERGANSPLHF. The DNA for the CDR3 is TGTGCCAGCTCACCAGAGAGAGGGGCTAATTCACCCCTCCACTTT.

The CDR3 reads CTSSQDRWDRHLVNYGYTF. DNA of the CDR3: TGCACCAGCAGCCAAGATCGATGGGACCGTCACCTTGTTAACTATGGCTACACCTTC. The rearrangement links TRBV1 to TRBJ1-2; the D segment call TRBD1 is taken from the table without a DNA check. TRBV1 is shown as a pseudogene. The CDR3 has 19 amino acids.

This clonotype occurred once. The chain recombines TRBV2 with TRBJ2-3; D possibly uses TRBD1 or TRBD2 (5 bases each). Between the trimmed V and J ends, which lost 8 bases and 3 bases, there was a span of 18 bases. From germline, CDR1 is SNHLY and CDR2 FYNNEI. This CDR3 is 15 amino acids long. CDR3 in amino acids: CASENLAGKTDTQYF. Written as DNA, the CDR3 is TGTGCCAGCGAAAACCTAGCAGGGAAGACAGATACGCAGTATTTT.

The chain links TRBV20-1 to TRBJ1-3, with D maybe TRBD1 (5 bases). V was trimmed by 5 bases and J by 0 bases, leaving 11 bases between them. The CDR3 consists of 14 residues. In germline, CDR1 is DFQATT, CDR2 SNEGSKA (reference sequence). The CDR3 protein is CSAVDSYSGNTIYF. CDR3 bases: TGCAGTGCTGTCGACAGTTACTCTGGAAACACCATATATTTT.

J is TRBJ1-2 and V is TRBV28; 7 bases agree with TRBD1. Germline V gives CDR1 MDHEN, CDR2 SYDVKM. Unmatched junction bases numbered 9, after V lost 3 bases and J lost 8 bases. The CDR3 consists of 14 residues. The CDR3 region is CASSFPQGGIGYTF. For the CDR3, the DNA is TGTGCCAGCAGTTTCCCCCAGGGGGGAATCGGCTACACCTTC.

The rearrangement links TRBV29-1 to TRBJ1-2; D uncertain. V shed 3 bases and J shed 6 bases, with 14 bases lying between them. The CDR3 has 13 residues. Germline V gene sequence: CDR1 SQVTM, CDR2 ANQGSEA. Written as DNA, the CDR3 is TGCAGCGTTGATGAAGAAAAGGGCCATGGCTACACCTTC. Its translation: CSVDEEKGHGYTF.

The V call is TRBV29-1, the J call TRBJ1-2; D may be TRBD1 (5 bases). This CDR3 has 13 residues. Germline-derived CDR1 and CDR2 are SQVTM and ANQGSEA. The germline V and J ends were trimmed by 0 bases and 5 bases, with 10 bases remaining between them. The chain's CDR3 is CSVEDRPGYGYTF. The CDR3 coding sequence is TGCAGCGTTGAAGATCGACCAGGGTATGGCTACACCTTC. Filled out from reference TRBV29-1 and TRBJ1-2, the complete variable domain reads SAVISQKPSRDICQRGTSLTIQCQVDSQVTMMFWYRQQPGQSLTLIATANQGSEATYESGFVIDKFPISRPNLTFSTLTVSNMSPEDSSIYLCSVEDRPGYGYTFGSGTRLTVV.

V usage is TRBV7-2 and J usage is TRBJ2-5, with TRBD2 matching 10 bases. This CDR3 comprises 15 residues. Germline CDR1 and CDR2: SGHTA and FQGNSA. V was pared by 6 bases and J by 4 bases, with 8 bases of the junction left unmatched. The CDR3 bases are TGTGCCAGCAGAAGTGCTAGCGGGAGCCCAGAGACCCAGTACTTC. Protein: CASRSASGSPETQYF.

This clonotype was counted once. V and J are TRBV5-1 and TRBJ1-6; D is ambiguous. Trimming cost V 3 bases and J 7 bases, with 14 bases left between them. The germline V gene has CDR1 SGHRS and CDR2 YFSETQ. The CDR3 is 15 amino acids. CDR3 amino acids: CASSSEMKVNSPLHF. The CDR3, as DNA: TGCGCCAGCAGCTCCGAGATGAAAGTGAATTCACCCCTCCACTTT. Full variable domain (outside the CDR3, taken from reference TRBV5-1 and TRBJ1-6): KAGVTQTPRYLIKTRGQQVTLSCSPISGHRSVSWYQQTPGQGLQFLFEYFSETQRNKGNFPGRFSGRQFSNSRSEMNVSTLELGDSALYLCASSSEMKVNSPLHFGNGTRLTVT.

The chain carries TRBV5-1 and TRBJ2-2, with TRBD2 identical over 12 bases. CDR1 and CDR2 from the germline V gene are SGHRS and YFSETQ. CDR3 length equals 15 residues. Unmatched junction bases numbered 2, after V lost 5 bases and J lost 3 bases. The CDR3 DNA reads TGCGCCAGCAGGAGACTAGCGGGAGACACCGGGGAGCTGTTTTTT. The encoded protein is CASRRLAGDTGELFF.